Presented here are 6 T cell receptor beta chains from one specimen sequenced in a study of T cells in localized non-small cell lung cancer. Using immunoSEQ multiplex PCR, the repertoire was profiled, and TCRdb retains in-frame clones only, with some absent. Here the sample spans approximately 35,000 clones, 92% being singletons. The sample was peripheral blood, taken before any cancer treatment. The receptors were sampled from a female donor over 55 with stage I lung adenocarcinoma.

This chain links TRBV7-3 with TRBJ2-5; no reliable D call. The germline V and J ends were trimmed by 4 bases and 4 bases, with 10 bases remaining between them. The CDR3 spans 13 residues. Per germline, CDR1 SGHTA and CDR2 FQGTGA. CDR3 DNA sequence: TGTGCCAGCAGCTCCAGACTTAGAGAGACCCAGTACTTC. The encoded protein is CASSSRLRETQYF.

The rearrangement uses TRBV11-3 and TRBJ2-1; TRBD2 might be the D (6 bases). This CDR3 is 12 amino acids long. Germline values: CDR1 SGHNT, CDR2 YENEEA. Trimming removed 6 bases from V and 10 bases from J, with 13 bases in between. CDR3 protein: CASSRLVWEQFF. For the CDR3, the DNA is TGTGCCAGCAGTCGACTAGTTTGGGAGCAGTTCTTC.

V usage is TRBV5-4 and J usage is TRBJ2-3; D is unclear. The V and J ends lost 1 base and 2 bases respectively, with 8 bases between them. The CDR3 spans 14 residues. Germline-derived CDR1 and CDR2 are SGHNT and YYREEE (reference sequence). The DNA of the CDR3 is TGTGCCAGCAGCTTGAAACAGCTCACAGATACGCAGTATTTT. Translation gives CASSLKQLTDTQYF. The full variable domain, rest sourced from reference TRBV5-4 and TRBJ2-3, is ETGVTQSPTHLIKTRGQQVTLRCSSQSGHNTVSWYQQALGQGPQFIFQYYREEENGRGNFPPRFSGLQFPNYSSELNVNALELDDSALYLCASSLKQLTDTQYFGPGTRLTVL.

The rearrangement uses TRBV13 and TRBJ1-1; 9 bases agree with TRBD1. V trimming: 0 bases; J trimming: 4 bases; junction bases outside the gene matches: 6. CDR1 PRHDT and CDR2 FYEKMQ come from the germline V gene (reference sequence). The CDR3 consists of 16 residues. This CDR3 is CASSLGGGTGFTEAFF. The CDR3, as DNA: TGTGCCAGCAGCTTAGGTGGGGGGACAGGGTTCACTGAAGCTTTCTTT.

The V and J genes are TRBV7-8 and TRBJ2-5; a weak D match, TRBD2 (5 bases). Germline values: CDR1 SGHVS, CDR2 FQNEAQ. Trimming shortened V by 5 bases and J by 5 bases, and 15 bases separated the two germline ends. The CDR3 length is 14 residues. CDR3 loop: CASSLRGFSETQYF. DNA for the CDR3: TGTGCCAGCAGCCTTCGGGGTTTTTCCGAGACCCAGTACTTC.

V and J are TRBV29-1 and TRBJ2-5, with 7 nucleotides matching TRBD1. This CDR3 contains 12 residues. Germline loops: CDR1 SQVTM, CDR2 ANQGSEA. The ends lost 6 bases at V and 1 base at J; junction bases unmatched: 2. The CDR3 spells CSVDRAQETQYF. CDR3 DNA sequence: TGCAGCGTCGACAGGGCCCAAGAGACCCAGTACTTC.